What follows are 22 T cell receptor beta chains derived from one specimen sequenced in a study of radiation and T cells in renal cell carcinoma. TCRdb keeps only in-frame clones here, not all; method: immunoSEQ multiplex PCR. The sample contains about 78,000 clones, roughly nine tenths of which appear only once. Time point described: blood 4 weeks post-SBRT, at nephrectomy. Treatment indicated: 15 Gy SBRT to primary tumor, nephrectomy 4 weeks later. The sample here was blood, taken from a patient whose treatment included radiotherapy and nephrectomy. The receptors were gathered from a woman in her sixties or seventies with renal cell carcinoma.

J is TRBJ2-2 and V is TRBV19; 7 bases fit TRBD1. The CDR3 runs to 14 residues. The J segment lost 5 bases and the V segment lost 7 bases, leaving 7 bases of the junction unmatched. In germline, CDR1 is LNHDA, CDR2 SQIVND (reference sequence). CDR3 sequence: CASIRQGRTGELFF. CDR3 nucleotide sequence: TGTGCCAGTATCAGACAGGGTCGAACCGGGGAGCTGTTTTTT.

The V and J genes are TRBV5-4 and TRBJ2-7; 8 bases are a match to TRBD1. CDR1 is SGHNT and CDR2 is YYREEE in the germline V gene (reference sequence). The V segment lost 4 bases and the J segment 0 bases; nucleotides outside the gene matches: 12. The CDR3 sequence is 17 residues long. CDR3 nucleotide sequence: TGTGCCAGCAGCCTGATGGTCGGGACAGGATTCTCCTACGAGCAGTACTTC. This gives the protein CASSLMVGTGFSYEQYF.

The V and J genes are TRBV28 and TRBJ2-7, with 8 bases identical to TRBD2. The CDR3 runs to 13 residues. From germline, CDR1 is MDHEN and CDR2 SYDVKM. Trimming at V came to 7 bases and at J to 4 bases, leaving 6 bases not matched to a gene. The CDR3: CASTTSGPYEQYF. The CDR3 DNA follows: TGTGCCAGCACCACTAGCGGACCTTACGAGCAGTACTTC.

The rearrangement links TRBV19 to TRBJ2-4, with TRBD1 matching 8 bases. The CDR3 covers 17 residues. The V gene's germline CDR1 is LNHDA and CDR2 SQIVND (reference sequence). Trimming took 5 bases from V and 1 from J; bases not matched to a gene: 10. The DNA for the CDR3 is TGTGCCAGTAGTCGAAACTCGGACAGGGAGGCCAAAAACATTCAGTACTTC. Amino acid sequence: CASSRNSDREAKNIQYF.

In this sample, this clone turned up once. The chain has TRBV7-2 and TRBJ2-7; possibly TRBD1 for D (5 bases). V was clipped by 5 bases and J by 2 bases, with 10 bases between them. From germline, CDR1 is SGHTA and CDR2 FQGNSA. This CDR3 region has 13 residues. This CDR3 is CASSQWGTYEQYF. DNA of the CDR3: TGTGCCAGCAGCCAGTGGGGCACCTACGAGCAGTACTTC.

The chain employs TRBV5-6 and TRBJ1-1, with D possibly being TRBD1 (5 bases). V gave up 0 bases and J gave up 9 bases, with 21 bases separating them. The CDR3 consists of 16 residues. Germline V gene sequence: CDR1 SGHDT, CDR2 YYEEEE. CDR3 residues: CASSLAQGGWSPQAFF. In DNA, the CDR3 is TGTGCCAGCAGCTTGGCCCAGGGAGGGTGGAGTCCCCAAGCTTTCTTT.

The chain joins TRBV7-2 to TRBJ1-4; a possible D gene is TRBD1 (5 bases). CDR1 is SGHTA and CDR2 is FQGNSA in the germline V gene. V lost 3 bases and J lost 4, with 18 bases in between. This CDR3 is built from 17 residues. The CDR3 region is CASSLAFRANRNEKLFF. The CDR3 DNA reads TGTGCCAGCAGCTTGGCATTCAGGGCTAACCGTAATGAAAAACTGTTTTTT.

This sequence joins TRBV9 and TRBJ2-3, with TRBD2 as a possible D gene (5 bases). CDR1 SGDLS and CDR2 YYNGEE come from the germline V gene. V was shortened by 0 bases and J by 1 base, with 6 bases between the two germline ends. This CDR3 has 14 amino acids. The CDR3 region is CASSVVSGTDTQYF. The CDR3 bases are TGTGCCAGCAGCGTAGTTAGCGGCACAGATACGCAGTATTTT. Full variable domain (rest looked up from reference TRBV9 and TRBJ2-3): DSGVTQTPKHLITATGQRVTLRCSPRSGDLSVYWYQQSLDQGLQFLIQYYNGEERAKGNILERFSAQQFPDLHSELNLSSLELGDSALYFCASSVVSGTDTQYFGPGTRLTVL.

The rearrangement uses TRBV2 and TRBJ2-7; tentative D call: TRBD1 (6 bases). Germline loops: CDR1 SNHLY, CDR2 FYNNEI. The CDR3 runs to 13 residues. V was clipped by 6 bases and J by 1 base, with 10 bases between them. DNA for the CDR3: TGTGCCAGCAGCGGGACACCTTCCTACGAGCAGTACTTC. Its protein is CASSGTPSYEQYF.

This clone has a single count. The gene calls are TRBV6-6 and TRBJ1-1, with D possibly being TRBD1 (5 bases). The CDR3 length is 15 residues. Germline lookup yields CDR1 MNHNY and CDR2 SVGAGI (reference sequence). The V end lost 2 bases, the J end lost 7 bases, and 17 bases lay between the germline ends. CDR3 sequence reads: CASSYLGRERGEAFF. DNA of the CDR3: TGTGCCAGCAGTTACCTGGGGCGGGAGAGGGGTGAAGCTTTCTTT.

J is TRBJ2-1 and V is TRBV5-1; 7 bases are a match to TRBD1. Germline trimming cut 2 bases from V and 4 bases from J; bases unmatched to any gene: 9. This CDR3 is built from 16 residues. The germline V gene has CDR1 SGHRS and CDR2 YFSETQ. In nucleotides, the CDR3 is TGCGCCAGCAGCTTTGTGACAGGGTCATCGTACAATGAGCAGTTCTTC. It encodes CASSFVTGSSYNEQFF.

V and J are TRBV7-2 and TRBJ1-2; D is unresolved. Trimming took off 2 bases at V and 4 bases at J, with 14 bases between the two ends. This CDR3 region has 15 residues. Per the germline V gene, CDR1 is SGHTA and CDR2 is FQGNSA. The CDR3 coding sequence is TGTGCCAGCAGCTTACGAGCGGCGGAGATCTATGGCTACACCTTC. Its translation is CASSLRAAEIYGYTF.

The J gene is TRBJ1-3, the V gene TRBV6-6; D is uncertain. From germline, CDR1 is MNHNY and CDR2 SVGAGI (reference sequence). The CDR3 is 16 residues long. V shed 2 bases and J shed 4 bases, with 15 bases lying between them. The CDR3 DNA is TGTGCCAGCAGTTACCTGGGAAGGGAGTCAGGAAACACCATATATTTT. Amino acids: CASSYLGRESGNTIYF.

The rearrangement uses TRBV28 and TRBJ2-7; 15 bases agree with TRBD2. The trim removed 6 bases at V and 4 bases at J, leaving 10 bases unmatched. This CDR3 is built from 17 residues. The V gene's germline CDR1 is MDHEN and CDR2 SYDVKM. The CDR3 nucleotides are TGTGCCAGCAGAATGTTGCAGGGACTAGCGGGGGGATACGAGCAGTACTTC. As protein: CASRMLQGLAGGYEQYF.

The CDR3 here is CASKYLQATYNEQFF. DNA of the CDR3: TGTGCCAGCAAATACCTGCAGGCGACCTACAATGAGCAGTTCTTC. This rearrangement joins TRBV27 to TRBJ2-1, with D unclear. This CDR3 region has 15 residues. Trimming stripped 7 bases from V and 2 bases from J, with 15 bases between. Germline V gene lookup returns CDR1 MNHEY and CDR2 SMNVEV (reference sequence).

The chain has TRBV7-9 and TRBJ2-3; perhaps TRBD2 as D (6 bases). From germline, CDR1 is SEHNR and CDR2 FQNEAQ (reference sequence). The ends were cut back, 5 bases at V and 0 bases at J, with 18 bases in the middle. The CDR3 totals 17 residues. In DNA form, the CDR3 reads TGTGCCAGCAGCCTCCGAGCAGCGGGCCTAAGCACAGATACGCAGTATTTT. Translation gives CASSLRAAGLSTDTQYF.

The genes are TRBV7-9 and TRBJ1-1; D not resolved. The CDR3 length is 12 residues. Trimming left V 0 bases short and J 9 bases short, with 8 bases between. Germline V gene sequence: CDR1 SEHNR, CDR2 FQNEAQ (reference sequence). The CDR3 DNA reads TGTGCCAGCAGCTTAGCGGCAGTCAAAGCTTTCTTT. This sequence encodes CASSLAAVKAFF.

The genes are TRBV7-2 and TRBJ2-5; 9 nucleotides match TRBD1. The J segment lost 4 bases and the V segment lost 1 base, leaving 1 base of the junction unmatched. The CDR3 length is 14 residues. Germline V gene lookup returns CDR1 SGHTA and CDR2 FQGNSA. The CDR3 nucleotides are TGTGCCAGCAGCTTAGGGACAGGGGTAGAGACCCAGTACTTC. Protein: CASSLGTGVETQYF.

About this clone: This sample includes further DNA sequences coding for the same CDR3. The rearrangement joins TRBV14 to TRBJ1-1; TRBD1 is a possible D gene (5 bases). The V end was cut by 4 bases, the J end by 1 base, with 10 bases between. The CDR3 consists of 14 residues. Germline values: CDR1 SGHDN, CDR2 FVKESK. CDR3 sequence: CASSPRGGNTEAFF. The CDR3 DNA reads TGTGCCAGCAGCCCACGGGGGGGGAACACTGAAGCTTTCTTT.

The chain combines TRBV19 with TRBJ1-2, with D hard to call. Per the germline V gene, CDR1 is LNHDA and CDR2 is SQIVND (reference sequence). With 7 bases removed from V and 8 bases from J, the gap between germline ends came to 17 bases. This CDR3 spans 13 amino acids. The CDR3 DNA reads TGTGCCAGTAAGGGCAGTACTGTGGTGGGCTACACCTTC. This sequence encodes CASKGSTVVGYTF.

This chain joins TRBV5-4 and TRBJ1-3; no definite D call. CDR3 length equals 15 residues. The germline CDR1 and CDR2 sequences are SGHNT and YYREEE (reference sequence). V was shortened by 1 base and J by 0 bases, with 8 bases between the two germline ends. The CDR3 loop reads CASSLIGNSGNTIYF. CDR3 bases: TGTGCCAGCAGCTTGATTGGGAACTCTGGAAACACCATATATTTT.

The chain is built from TRBV5-1 and TRBJ1-5; maybe TRBD1 (6 bases). CDR1 is SGHRS, CDR2 YFSETQ, per germline. Trimming removed 1 base at V and 4 bases at J, with 9 bases between. This CDR3 region has 14 residues. The CDR3 reads CASSLTGPNQPQHF. CDR3 bases: TGCGCCAGCAGCTTGACAGGGCCGAATCAGCCCCAGCATTTT.